The clone carrying this TCR beta chain was seen ten or more times. This entry is derived from a study of early T cells in non-severe SARS-CoV-2 infection. Via MiXCR, TCRdb re-called the 5' RACE reads, giving one row per CDR3 protein. The sample carries about 39,000 distinct CDR3 sequences, roughly 6% recorded once. Material: whole blood, obtained at baseline. This receptor was identified in an adult who was a healthcare worker with PCR-confirmed SARS-CoV-2 infection or an uninfected control (not recorded which).

This CDR3 is CAWSNGQGNTIYF. Here the CDR3 DNA reads TGTGCCTGGAGTAATGGACAGGGAAACACCATATATTTT. The rearrangement joins TRBV30 to TRBJ1-3; the D gene is possibly TRBD1 (6 bases). This CDR3 has 13 residues. Germline CDR1 GTSNPN, CDR2 SVGIG (reference sequence). V was shortened by 2 bases and J by 4 bases, with 9 bases between the two germline ends.